This is a list of T cell receptor beta chains from one sample in a study of cytomegalovirus exposure and HLA in healthy donors. Repertoires were generated with immunoSEQ multiplex PCR, while TCRdb's copy carries only in-frame clones and drops some. This table has roughly 160,000 clones, about 76% appearing once. The sequencing sample was made of PBMCs. These receptors all stem from a woman aged 18-35 years in good health and CMV-seropositive. Each CDR3 is given with its conserved first and last residue. D genes are given only for firm matches. A row's size may be missing; if present it is once, few, many or a size class.

cdr3_nt	cdr3_aa	d_call	clone_size	v_call	j_call
TGTGCCAGCAGTTACTCTACTAGCGGGGGGTCCGAGCAGTACTTC	CASSYSTSGGSEQYF	TRBD2	few	TRBV6-6	TRBJ2-7
TGTGCCACCAGCAAAGACAGGCCCGGGGGTGGCTACACCTTC	CATSKDRPGGGYTF	.	once	TRBV15	TRBJ1-2
TGTGCCAGCTCACCCCGGGAGGGGGCGAACACTGAAGCTTTCTTT	CASSPREGANTEAFF	TRBD1	.	TRBV18	TRBJ1-1
TGTGCCAGCAGCTTAGCGAGGGGGGATACGCAGTATTTT	CASSLARGDTQYF	.	.	TRBV7-2	TRBJ2-3
TGTGCCAGCAGCTTAGGGGCAGGGATGCAAGGCTACGAGCAGTACTTC	CASSLGAGMQGYEQYF	.	.	TRBV7-2	TRBJ2-7
TGCGCCAGCAGCTTAGACAGGCGCCTCCCTGATAAAGCTTTCTTT	CASSLDRRLPDKAFF	.	.	TRBV5-1	TRBJ1-1
TGTGCCAGCACTACGGGACAGGGAGGACCCGGGGAGCTGTTTTTT	CASTTGQGGPGELFF	TRBD1	.	TRBV5-6	TRBJ2-2
TGTGCCAGCAGTTCTCGGGCTGGGGCGGACACTGAAGCTTTCTTT	CASSSRAGADTEAFF	.	.	TRBV6-6	TRBJ1-1
TGTGCCAGCAGTGCCGACAGACCCTTAGCCAAAAACATTCAGTACTTC	CASSADRPLAKNIQYF	.	.	TRBV6-4	TRBJ2-4
TGCGCCAGCAGCCAAGGTGCGGACAGGAACACTGAAGCTTTCTTT	CASSQGADRNTEAFF	.	few	TRBV4-3	TRBJ1-1